One and the same sample provided the 24 T cell receptor beta chains below, sequenced in a study of T cells after yellow fever vaccination. TCRdb ran MiXCR on the 5' RACE reads and lists one entry per CDR3 protein. Of about 430,000 distinct CDR3 sequences listed, around 20% are singletons. The source was PBMCs, collected before the yellow fever booster vaccination. Source of these receptors: a man between 18 and 29 years old who received the YFV17D yellow fever vaccine.

This clonotype showed up just a few times. The chain is built from TRBV5-8 and TRBJ2-3; TRBD2 is a possible D gene (5 bases). Trimming took off 7 bases at V and 2 bases at J, with 17 bases between the two ends. This CDR3 spans 15 amino acids. Per germline, CDR1 SGHTS and CDR2 YDEGEE. The DNA for the CDR3 is TGTGCCAGCTCCGCTAGCCTGCAACTCACAGATACGCAGTATTTT. It specifies CASSASLQLTDTQYF. Full variable domain (rest looked up from reference TRBV5-8 and TRBJ2-3): EAGVTQSPTHLIKTRGQQATLRCSPISGHTSVYWYQQALGLGLQFLLWYDEGEERNRGNFPPRFSGRQFPNYSSELNVNALELEDSALYLCASSASLQLTDTQYFGPGTRLTVL.

CDR3 protein: CASSLEESGEKLFF. The CDR3 region has the DNA TGCGCCAGCAGCTTGGAGGAGTCAGGCGAAAAACTGTTTTTT. The genes are TRBV5-1 and TRBJ1-4; D call uncertain. Germline CDR1 and CDR2: SGHRS and YFSETQ. Trimming took off 0 bases at V and 8 bases at J, with 11 bases between the two ends. The CDR3 spans 14 residues.

This chain links TRBV20-1 with TRBJ2-5; 8 nucleotides agree with TRBD2. Germline CDR1 reads DFQATT; CDR2 reads SNEGSKA (reference sequence). J lost 5 bases, V lost 4 bases, and 6 bases had no gene match. This CDR3 comprises 13 residues. CDR3 sequence (DNA): TGCAGTGCTACACGGCCGGGGGGGGAGACCCAGTACTTC. Translating it yields CSATRPGGETQYF.

This clonotype was recorded many times. The V call is TRBV7-2, the J call TRBJ2-3, with D hard to call. The germline V gene has CDR1 SGHTA and CDR2 FQGNSA. V was trimmed by 5 bases and J by 1 base, leaving 7 bases between them. The CDR3 is made up of 13 amino acids. CDR3 protein: CASSPKGTDTQYF. CDR3 nucleotides: TGTGCCAGCAGCCCAAAGGGCACAGATACGCAGTATTTT.

The table lists this clonotype with a few counts. The chain links TRBV15 to TRBJ2-1; TRBD2 matches at 8 bases. V lost 9 bases and J lost 6; bases outside the gene matches: 10. CDR1 and CDR2 from the germline V gene are LNHNV and YYDKDF (reference sequence). The length of the CDR3 is 14 residues. Written as DNA, the CDR3 is TGTGCCACTGGCGGGGGGCCCACTATCAATGAGCAGTTCTTC. It is translated as CATGGGPTINEQFF.

The rearrangement links TRBV6-2 or TRBV6-3 to TRBJ2-7; D is ambiguous. CDR3 length equals 13 residues. Germline CDR1 is MNHEY and CDR2 is SVGEGT. Trimming took off 2 bases at V and 2 bases at J, with 7 bases between the two ends. CDR3 coding DNA: TGTGCCAGCAGTTACCTGAGGACCTACGAGCAGTACGTC. Its protein is CASSYLRTYEQYV.

This clonotype was seen only a few times. The chain links TRBV27 to TRBJ1-1; D unclear. The CDR3 loop spans 11 amino acids. The V gene lost 6 bases and the J gene lost 6 bases, with 8 bases spanning the gap. CDR1 is MNHEY and CDR2 is SMNVEV in the germline V gene (reference sequence). CDR3 DNA sequence: TGTGCCAGCAGCGGTCAAGCTGAAGCTTTCTTT. Its translation: CASSGQAEAFF.

This clonotype was detected a few times. The chain carries TRBV29-1 and TRBJ2-7; 7 bases are a match to TRBD1. The V segment lost 4 bases and the J segment 7 bases; nucleotides outside the gene matches: 13. Germline lookup yields CDR1 SQVTM and CDR2 ANQGSEA. This CDR3 has 14 amino acids. The chain's CDR3 is CSVGGRDSSREQYV. The CDR3 nucleotides read TGCAGCGTTGGGGGCCGGGACAGTTCCAGGGAGCAGTACGTC.

This clonotype has only a few counts. This chain joins TRBV6-5 and TRBJ2-1, with TRBD1 identical over 8 bases. This CDR3 has 15 amino acids. Germline loops: CDR1 MNHEY, CDR2 SVGAGI. The V gene end was trimmed by 1 base and the J gene end by 5 bases; junction bases not matched to a gene: 4. DNA for the CDR3: TGTGCCAGCAGTTACTATGGGACAGGTAACAATGAGCAGTTCTTC. Translation: CASSYYGTGNNEQFF.

This clonotype was recorded at least ten times. The V and J genes are TRBV4-1 and TRBJ1-4, with 8 bases aligning to TRBD1. CDR1 is MGHRA, CDR2 YSYEKL, per germline. J was trimmed by 8 bases and V by 2 bases; bases with no gene match: 10. CDR3 length: 16 amino acids. The CDR3 loop is CASSQRRGQGEEKLFF. The CDR3 nucleotides are TGCGCCAGCAGCCAACGCCGCGGACAGGGTGAAGAAAAACTGTTTTTT.

CDR3 sequence (DNA): TGCAGCGTTGAAGTTTCGGGCAGGAGGGCTTTCTTT. It codes for CSVEVSGRRAFF. V is TRBV29-1 and J is TRBJ1-1; no clear D gene. Germline CDR1 is SQVTM and CDR2 is ANQGSEA. Trimming cost V 1 base and J 11 bases, with 14 bases left between them. The CDR3 is 12 amino acids.

This clonotype is judged medium-sized. The genes are TRBV15 and TRBJ2-7; D is perhaps TRBD2 (6 bases). Germline V gene lookup returns CDR1 LNHNV and CDR2 YYDKDF (reference sequence). Deletions cut 4 bases from V and 6 bases from J, with 19 bases between. This CDR3 has 15 amino acids. The CDR3, as DNA: TGTGCCACCAGCACGGGCGGGGAAGGGCTAAGCGAGCAGTACTTC. It is translated as CATSTGGEGLSEQYF.

This clonotype turned up a few times. This chain connects TRBV4-2 to TRBJ2-5; 10 bases map to TRBD1. Germline V lookup: CDR1 LGHNA, CDR2 YNFKEQ. This CDR3 is built from 16 residues. With 4 bases clipped from V and 10 bases from J, the junction kept 15 bases outside the gene matches. CDR3 bases: TGTGCCAGCAGCCCGAGGGACAGGGGTCATGTAGAAAGCCAGTACTTC. Protein: CASSPRDRGHVESQYF.

The rearrangement uses TRBV7-2 and TRBJ2-1; 8 positions match TRBD1. The trim removed 6 bases at V and 7 bases at J, leaving 5 bases unmatched. CDR3 length equals 13 residues. Germline V gene sequence: CDR1 SGHTA, CDR2 FQGNSA. CDR3 DNA: TGTGCCAGCAGATCAGGGGGCAGGAATGAGCAGTTCTTC. Its translation: CASRSGGRNEQFF.

This clonotype has only a few counts. The gene calls are TRBV20-1 and TRBJ1-4, with 7 bases matching TRBD1. This CDR3 region has 14 residues. Germline V gene sequence: CDR1 DFQATT, CDR2 SNEGSKA (reference sequence). V shed 3 bases, J shed 4 bases, and the junction held 5 bases outside the gene matches. The CDR3 DNA reads as TGCAGTGCTAGCAGAGGGGGCCGTAATGAAAAACTGTTTTTT. Protein: CSASRGGRNEKLFF.

This clonotype was detected a few times. The chain carries TRBV7-2 and TRBJ1-6; TRBD1 matches 9 bases. This CDR3 spans 16 amino acids. V dropped 5 bases and J dropped 7; count of bases not matched to a gene: 9. CDR1 is SGHTA, CDR2 FQGNSA, per germline. CDR3 DNA sequence: TGTGCCAGCAGCCCCCAGGACAGGGGATACAATTCACCCCTCCACTTT. Its translation: CASSPQDRGYNSPLHF.

This clonotype was observed a few times. V and J are TRBV7-6 and TRBJ2-5, with D unresolved. Trimming pared 5 bases from V and 4 bases from J, leaving 14 bases between. The CDR3 is 14 residues long. Germline V CDR1 and CDR2: SGHVS, FNYEAQ. CDR3 bases: TGTGCCAGCAGCACCAACGTAAAGGGAGAGACCCAGTACTTC. Protein sequence: CASSTNVKGETQYF.

The chain combines TRBV4-1 with TRBJ2-1, with 9 bases identical to TRBD2. The CDR3 loop spans 14 amino acids. V was clipped by 5 bases and J by 9 bases; unmatched bases: 8. Germline V gene sequence: CDR1 MGHRA, CDR2 YSYEKL. CDR3 sequence reads: CASSWRGGLGEQFF. The CDR3 bases are TGCGCCAGCAGCTGGCGGGGGGGCCTCGGTGAGCAGTTCTTC.

The rearrangement links TRBV13 to TRBJ2-3, with 7 positions matching TRBD2. Germline CDR1 reads PRHDT; CDR2 reads FYEKMQ (reference sequence). V lost 4 bases to trimming and J lost 5 bases; unmatched junction nucleotides: 6. The CDR3 is 14 residues long. Written as DNA, the CDR3 is TGTGCCAGCAGCTCTACTAGCGTAGTAGATACGCAGTATTTT. Residues: CASSSTSVVDTQYF. Full variable domain (outside the CDR3, taken from reference TRBV13 and TRBJ2-3): AAGVIQSPRHLIKEKRETATLKCYPIPRHDTVYWYQQGPGQDPQFLISFYEKMQSDKGSIPDRFSAQQFSDYHSELNMSSLELGDSALYFCASSSTSVVDTQYFGPGTRLTVL.

This clonotype occurred a few times. The rearrangement links TRBV12-3 or TRBV12-4 to TRBJ2-2; 8 bases line up with TRBD1. This CDR3 is built from 16 residues. Trimming cost V 4 bases and J 1 base; bases outside gene matches: 5. CDR3 loop: CASSSTTGENTGELFF. The CDR3 bases are TGTGCCAGCAGTTCCACGACAGGGGAGAACACCGGGGAGCTGTTTTTT.

This clonotype was detected only a few times. The V gene is TRBV11-2, the J gene TRBJ2-7, with 10 bases lining up with TRBD1. J lost 6 bases, V lost 2 bases, and 4 bases had no gene match. The length of the CDR3 is 14 residues. In germline, CDR1 is SGHAT, CDR2 FQNNGV. The chain's CDR3 is CASSLWDRGREQYF. The DNA of the CDR3 is TGTGCCAGCAGCTTATGGGACAGGGGTCGCGAGCAGTACTTC. Full variable domain (rest looked up from reference TRBV11-2 and TRBJ2-7): EAGVAQSPRYKIIEKRQSVAFWCNPISGHATLYWYQQILGQGPKLLIQFQNNGVVDDSQLPKDRFSAERLKGVDSTLKIQPAKLEDSAVYLCASSLWDRGREQYFGPGTRLTVT.

This clonotype has ten or more counts. The gene calls are TRBV25-1 and TRBJ1-1; D gene ambiguous. The CDR3 runs to 14 residues. Germline V gene sequence: CDR1 MGHDK, CDR2 SYGVNS. The V end lost 5 bases, the J end lost 1 base, and 11 bases lay between the germline ends. The CDR3 spells CASSPRTGNTEAFF. CDR3 nucleotide sequence: TGTGCCAGCAGTCCTCGGACTGGGAACACTGAAGCTTTCTTT.

The CDR3 DNA sequence: TGTGCCAGATCTAGCCGGGGTTCAGATACGCAGTATTTT. Translating it yields CARSSRGSDTQYF. The J gene is TRBJ2-3, the V gene TRBV2; weak D call: TRBD2 (5 bases). This CDR3 region has 13 residues. CDR1 SNHLY and CDR2 FYNNEI come from the germline V gene. Trimming cost V 9 bases and J 4 bases, with 14 bases left between them.

This chain connects TRBV6-1 to TRBJ2-6, with D hard to call. Looked up from germline, CDR1 is MNHNS and CDR2 is SASEGT. V was clipped by 3 bases and J by 2 bases, with 5 bases between them. The CDR3 sequence is 14 residues long. This chain's CDR3 is CASSDFPGANVLTF. The CDR3 DNA is TGTGCCAGCAGTGATTTTCCTGGGGCCAACGTCCTGACTTTC.